The subject of this entry is one TCR beta chain. At least ten counts were recorded for this clonotype. It has no known antigen specificity. Per-base quality was not reported, and no clone a single base away is much larger than it. The sample originates from a study of T cell repertoires in cytomegalovirus infection (dated by TCRdb to between 2018 and 2021). The study in broad terms: The HLA type of each donor mattered for the analysis, because public TCR beta signatures pointed to carriage of CMV infection along with the matching HLA type.

CDR1 SGHVS and CDR2 FQNEAQ were looked up in the germline V gene. Unmatched junction bases come to 14, with V trimmed by 4 bases and J by 8 bases. CDR3 length: 18 amino acids, cysteine to phenylalanine. Of the read, only the CDR3 DNA is kept; its 54 bases are in frame from base 1. Beyond this particular receptor, the publication reports: The ex vivo response was dominated by HLA-C-restricted CMV-specific TCR beta clonotypes, and the single most frequent clonotype in two of eight donors was supplied by these HLA-C-restricted clonotypes. Cumulative frequency of public TCR beta family members discriminated carriers of CMV infection plus the relevant HLA type in this cohort and an independent approximately 370-donor cohort.

Sequencing took place on an Illumina HiSeq 1500. TCRdb took the public reads, trimmed them with fastp at Q25, ran MiXCR for clone calling and kept in-frame beta chains. Here each entry gathers all rows of one CDR3 protein and keeps the most common genes and DNA. The sample yields 630,000 or so distinct CDR3 sequences; 20% to 25% were counted once. 8% of the sample is taken by the ten largest. What was sequenced was CD8+ T cells from PBMCs. The rearranged chain carries TRBV7-8 and TRBJ2-3; 14 bases in the junction line up with TRBD2. The source is a human donor in good health (CMV status not recorded). Some clones in this sample may be carry-over from other donors' samples. The DNA is as follows: TGTGCCAGCAGCTCCCCGATAAGACTAGCGGGGGGGCCCGGTACGCAGTATTTT. It codes for CASSSPIRLAGGPGTQYF.